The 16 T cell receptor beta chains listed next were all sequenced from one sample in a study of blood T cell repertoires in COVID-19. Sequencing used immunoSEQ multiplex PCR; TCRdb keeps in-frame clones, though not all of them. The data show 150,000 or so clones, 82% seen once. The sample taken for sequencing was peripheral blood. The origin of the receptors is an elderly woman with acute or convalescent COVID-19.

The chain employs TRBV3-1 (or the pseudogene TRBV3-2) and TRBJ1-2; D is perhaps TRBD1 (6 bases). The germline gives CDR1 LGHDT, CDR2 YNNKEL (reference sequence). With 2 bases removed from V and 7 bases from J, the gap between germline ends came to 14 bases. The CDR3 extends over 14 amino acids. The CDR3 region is CASSQYTGKFGYTF. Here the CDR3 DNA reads TGTGCCAGCAGCCAATATACAGGGAAATTTGGCTACACCTTC.

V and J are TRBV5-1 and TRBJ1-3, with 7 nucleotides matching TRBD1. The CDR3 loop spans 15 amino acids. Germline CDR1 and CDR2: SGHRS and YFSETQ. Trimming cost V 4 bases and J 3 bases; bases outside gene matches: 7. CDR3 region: CASSLTGTGGNTIYF. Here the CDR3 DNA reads TGCGCCAGCAGCCTGACAGGGACGGGTGGAAACACCATATATTTT.

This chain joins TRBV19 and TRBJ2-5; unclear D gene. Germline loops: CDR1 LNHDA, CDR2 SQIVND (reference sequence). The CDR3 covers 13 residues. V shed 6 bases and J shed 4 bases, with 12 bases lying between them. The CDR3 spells CASSPGFGETQYF. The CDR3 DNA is TGTGCCAGTAGCCCCGGGTTTGGAGAGACCCAGTACTTC. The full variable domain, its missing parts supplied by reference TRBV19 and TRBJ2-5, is DGGITQSPKYLFRKEGQNVTLSCEQNLNHDAMYWYRQDPGQGLRLIYYSQIVNDFQKGDIAEGYSVSREKKESFPLTVTSAQKNPTAFYLCASSPGFGETQYFGPGTRLLVL.

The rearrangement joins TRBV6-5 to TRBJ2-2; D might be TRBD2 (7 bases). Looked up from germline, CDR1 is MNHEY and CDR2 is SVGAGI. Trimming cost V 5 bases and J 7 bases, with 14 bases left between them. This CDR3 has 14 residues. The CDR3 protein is CASSLGGHGGELFF. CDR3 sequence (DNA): TGTGCCAGCAGTCTGGGGGGGCACGGCGGGGAGCTGTTTTTT.

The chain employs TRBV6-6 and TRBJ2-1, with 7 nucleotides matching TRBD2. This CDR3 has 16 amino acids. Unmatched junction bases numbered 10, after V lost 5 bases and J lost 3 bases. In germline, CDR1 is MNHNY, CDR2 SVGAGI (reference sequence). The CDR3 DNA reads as TGTGCCAGCAGTCGATTGGCGGGAGTGCGCTACAATGAGCAGTTCTTC. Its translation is CASSRLAGVRYNEQFF.

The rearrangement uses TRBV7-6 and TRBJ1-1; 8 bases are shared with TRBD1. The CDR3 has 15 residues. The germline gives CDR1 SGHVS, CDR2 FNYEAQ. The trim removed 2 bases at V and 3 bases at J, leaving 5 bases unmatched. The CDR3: CASSLFQGADTEAFF. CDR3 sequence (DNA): TGTGCCAGCAGCTTATTTCAGGGGGCAGACACTGAAGCTTTCTTT.

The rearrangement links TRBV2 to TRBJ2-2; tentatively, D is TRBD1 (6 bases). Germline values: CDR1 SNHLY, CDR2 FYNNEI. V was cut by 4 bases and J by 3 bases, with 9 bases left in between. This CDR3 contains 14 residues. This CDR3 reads CASSVDSYTGELFF. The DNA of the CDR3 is TGTGCCAGCAGTGTGGACAGTTACACCGGGGAGCTGTTTTTT.

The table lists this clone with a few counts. As DNA, the CDR3 is TGTGCCAGCAGCCAAACATCCTACGAGCAGTACTTC. Translating it yields CASSQTSYEQYF. The gene calls are TRBV6-2 or TRBV6-3 and TRBJ2-7; D gene uncertain. V lost 6 bases and J lost 1, with 7 bases in between. Germline CDR1 and CDR2: MNHEY and SVGEGT. CDR3 length: 12 residues.

The CDR3 here is CASNQAGATRVFF. CDR3 nucleotides: TGTGCCAGCAACCAAGCGGGGGCTACTAGGGTTTTCTTT. This chain connects TRBV6-5 to TRBJ1-1, with D perhaps matching TRBD1 (6 bases). Per the germline V gene, CDR1 is MNHEY and CDR2 is SVGAGI. V was shortened by 7 bases and J by 13 bases, with 22 bases between the two germline ends. The CDR3 is 13 amino acids.

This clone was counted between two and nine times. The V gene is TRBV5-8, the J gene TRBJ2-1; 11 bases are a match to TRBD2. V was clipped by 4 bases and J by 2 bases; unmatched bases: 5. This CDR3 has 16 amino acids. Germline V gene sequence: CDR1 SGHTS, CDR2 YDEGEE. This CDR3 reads CASSAGTSGPYNEQFF. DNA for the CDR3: TGTGCCAGCAGCGCCGGGACTAGCGGTCCCTACAATGAGCAGTTCTTC. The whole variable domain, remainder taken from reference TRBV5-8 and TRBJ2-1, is EAGVTQSPTHLIKTRGQQATLRCSPISGHTSVYWYQQALGLGLQFLLWYDEGEERNRGNFPPRFSGRQFPNYSSELNVNALELEDSALYLCASSAGTSGPYNEQFFGPGTRLTVL.

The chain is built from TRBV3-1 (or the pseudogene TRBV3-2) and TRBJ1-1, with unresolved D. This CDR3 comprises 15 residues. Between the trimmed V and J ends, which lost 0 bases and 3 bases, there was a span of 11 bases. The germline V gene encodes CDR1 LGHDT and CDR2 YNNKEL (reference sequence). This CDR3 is CASSQERRVDTEAFF. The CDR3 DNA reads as TGTGCCAGCAGCCAAGAAAGGAGGGTAGACACTGAAGCTTTCTTT.

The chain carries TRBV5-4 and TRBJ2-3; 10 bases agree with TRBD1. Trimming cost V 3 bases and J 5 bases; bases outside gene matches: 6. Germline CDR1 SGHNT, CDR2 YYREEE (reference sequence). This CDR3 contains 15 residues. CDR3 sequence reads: CASSSRTGGGDTQYF. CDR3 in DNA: TGTGCCAGCAGCTCAAGGACAGGGGGAGGAGATACGCAGTATTTT.

This CDR3 reads CASSLVGRTRDTQYF. The CDR3 DNA reads TGTGCCAGCAGCTTAGTTGGGCGGACTCGGGATACGCAGTATTTT. This chain links TRBV11-2 with TRBJ2-3; perhaps TRBD2 as D (5 bases). Germline V lookup: CDR1 SGHAT, CDR2 FQNNGV. The CDR3 length is 15 residues. Trimming took 1 base from V and 6 from J, leaving 14 bases between them.

The CDR3 coding sequence is TGCGCCAGCGGACCCTATGGGGCCGAGTATGGCTACACCTTC. This codes for CASGPYGAEYGYTF. The chain joins TRBV5-1 to TRBJ1-2; D is possibly TRBD1 (5 bases). The CDR3 contains 14 residues. V lost 7 bases and J 5 bases, leaving 18 bases between the germline ends. CDR1 and CDR2 (germline): SGHRS, YFSETQ.

The CDR3 coding sequence is TGTGCCAGCAGCTTGTTGGGGCCCCAAGATACGCAGTATTTT. As protein: CASSLLGPQDTQYF. V usage is TRBV5-8 and J usage is TRBJ2-3, with D tentatively TRBD1 (5 bases). The germline CDR1 and CDR2 sequences are SGHTS and YDEGEE. The CDR3 sequence is 14 residues long. Trimming took off 1 base at V and 5 bases at J, with 11 bases between the two ends.

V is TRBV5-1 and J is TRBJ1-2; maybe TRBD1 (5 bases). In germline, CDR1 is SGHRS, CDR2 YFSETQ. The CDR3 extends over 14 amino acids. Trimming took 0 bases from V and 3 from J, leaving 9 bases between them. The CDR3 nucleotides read TGCGCCAGCAGCTTGGCCAGGGAATACTATGGCTACACCTTC. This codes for CASSLAREYYGYTF.